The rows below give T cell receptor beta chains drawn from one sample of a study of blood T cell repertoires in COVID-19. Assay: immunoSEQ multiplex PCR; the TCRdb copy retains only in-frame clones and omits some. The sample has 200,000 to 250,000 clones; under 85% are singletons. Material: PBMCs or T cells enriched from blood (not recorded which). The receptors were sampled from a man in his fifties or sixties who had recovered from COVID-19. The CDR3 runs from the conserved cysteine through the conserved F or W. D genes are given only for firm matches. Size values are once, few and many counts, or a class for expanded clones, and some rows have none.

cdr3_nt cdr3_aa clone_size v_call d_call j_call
TGTGCCAGCAGCTTAGGGGACAGGTACTATGGCTACACCTTC CASSLGDRYYGYTF NA TRBV11-3 TRBD1 TRBJ1-2
TGTGCCAGCAGCTTGGCGGGGACAGCGGGCACAGATACGCAGTATTTT CASSLAGTAGTDTQYF NA TRBV7-2 NA TRBJ2-3
TGTGCTAGTGGGGCAGTGGGCCTCGCCTACGAGCAGTACTTC CASGAVGLAYEQYF NA TRBV12-5 NA TRBJ2-7
TGCGCCAGCAGCCAAGATTGGGGAGGCATAGCCAAAAACATTCAGTACTTC CASSQDWGGIAKNIQYF NA TRBV4-3 NA TRBJ2-4
TGTGCCAGCAGGGGGACTGACAACTATGGCTACACCTTC CASRGTDNYGYTF NA TRBV6-5 NA TRBJ1-2
TGCGCCAGCAGCTTGGGGATGGGGCGGGAAAAACTGTTTTTT CASSLGMGREKLFF NA TRBV5-1 NA TRBJ1-4
TGCAGTGCTAGTCACGGGGTTGACTATGGCTACACCTTC CSASHGVDYGYTF NA TRBV20-1 NA TRBJ1-2
TGCGCCAGCAGCTTGGTCGTAGGGCGGGCATACCAAGAGACCCAGTACTTC CASSLVVGRAYQETQYF NA TRBV5-1 NA TRBJ2-5
TGTGCCAGCAGGGGAGGGGACGCCGAAAAACTGTTTTTT CASRGGDAEKLFF NA TRBV25-1 NA TRBJ1-4
TGTGCCTGGAGTGTATTTCCAGCGGGGAACTATGGCTACACCTTC CAWSVFPAGNYGYTF NA TRBV30 NA TRBJ1-2
TGTGCCAGCAGCTTAGTTGGGACAGGAGCACAATATGGCTACACCTTC CASSLVGTGAQYGYTF NA TRBV11-2 TRBD1 TRBJ1-2
TGTGCCTGGAGCTTCGCCAACGTCCTGACTTTC CAWSFANVLTF few TRBV30 NA TRBJ2-6
TGCGCCAGCAGCGAAGCGGGGGGAAACAATGAGCAGTTCTTC CASSEAGGNNEQFF NA TRBV5-1 TRBD2 TRBJ2-1
TGTGCCAGCAGCCTACAGGGGTACTCTGGGGCCAACGTCCTGACTTTC CASSLQGYSGANVLTF few TRBV7-2 TRBD1 TRBJ2-6
TGTGCCAGCAGCCCTCGACAGAACACCGGGGAGCTGTTTTTT CASSPRQNTGELFF NA TRBV11-1 NA TRBJ2-2
TGCGCCAGCAGCCAAGATGGACCAGGGGGCACAGATACGCAGTATTTT CASSQDGPGGTDTQYF NA TRBV4-3 NA TRBJ2-3
TGCGCCAGCAGCATAACAGGGCTGGATGAAAAACTGTTTTTT CASSITGLDEKLFF NA TRBV5-1 NA TRBJ1-4
TGTGCCAGCAATCCCGGGACAGGGTTTGAAAAACTGTTTTTT CASNPGTGFEKLFF NA TRBV2 TRBD1 TRBJ1-4
TGTGCCAGCAGCTTAAGGGGGTTTGAGGACGAGCAGTACTTC CASSLRGFEDEQYF NA TRBV11-2 NA TRBJ2-7
TGTGCCAGCAGCCAAGACCCCCGGGACAGGGTAAGCAATGAGCAGTTCTTC CASSQDPRDRVSNEQFF NA TRBV4-2 TRBD1 TRBJ2-1
TGTGCCAGCAGCTCGGATGACTACCCCGCCAAGTATTTT CASSSDDYPAKYF NA TRBV7-9 NA TRBJ2-3
TGTGCCAGTAGTAGAGCCGGGATGGGGAAGGAAAAACTGTTTTTT CASSRAGMGKEKLFF NA TRBV19 NA TRBJ1-4
TGTGCTAGCAGCTTAGACGGAGGGTGGCAAGAGACCCAGTACTTC CASSLDGGWQETQYF NA TRBV7-7 NA TRBJ2-5
TGTGCCAGCAGCCAAGATTTACAGTCCTACGAGCAGTACTTC CASSQDLQSYEQYF NA TRBV3-1/TRBV3-2 NA TRBJ2-7
TGTGCCAGCAGCTGGGGACGGGAGAACGAGCAGTACTTC CASSWGRENEQYF NA TRBV11-3 NA TRBJ2-7
TGCGCCAGCAGCTTGGGGACAAGCACCGGGGAGCTGTTTTTT CASSLGTSTGELFF NA TRBV5-1 NA TRBJ2-2
TGTGCCAGCAGTTTTGACAGGAACACCGGGGAGCTGTTTTTT CASSFDRNTGELFF NA TRBV27 NA TRBJ2-2
TGTGCTAGCAGCTCCAGCCCCTCTAGGGGGCAGGAGACCCAGTACTTC CASSSSPSRGQETQYF NA TRBV7-7 TRBD1 TRBJ2-5